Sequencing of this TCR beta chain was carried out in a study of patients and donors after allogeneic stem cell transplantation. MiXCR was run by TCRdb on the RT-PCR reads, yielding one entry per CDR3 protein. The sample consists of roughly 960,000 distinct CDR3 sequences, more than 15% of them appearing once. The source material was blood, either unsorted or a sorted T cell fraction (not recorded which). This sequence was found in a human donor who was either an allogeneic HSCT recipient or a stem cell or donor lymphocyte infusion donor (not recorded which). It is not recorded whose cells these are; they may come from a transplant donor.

The CDR3 bases are TGTGCCAGCAGCTTTAACAGGGTCGAGGGAAACACCATATATTTT. Encoded protein: CASSFNRVEGNTIYF. The chain carries TRBV7-6 and TRBJ1-3, with D possibly TRBD1 on 6 matching bases. Germline V gene data show CDR1 as SGHVS and CDR2 as FNYEAQ. V was shortened by 3 bases and J by 4 bases, with 13 bases between the two germline ends. This CDR3 has 15 amino acids.